There are a few counts of the clone carrying this TCR beta chain. V lost 2 bases, J lost 3 bases, and 7 bases stayed unmatched. CDR3 size: 15 residues. The germline CDR1 and CDR2 sequences are MDHEN and SYDVKM. TCRdb fed the 5' RACE reads into MiXCR, producing one record per CDR3 protein. The table has hundreds of thousands of distinct CDR3 sequences, about 18% seen once. These data are taken from a study of identical twins. The sample was also reused in another study, on T cells expressing NK-cell markers. That work adds: Each of over 5 donors carried dominant NKG2C+ clonotypes accounting for about 1.0-8% of CD8+ T cells.

The V gene is TRBV28, the J gene TRBJ2-7; 7 bases align to TRBD2. This clonotype originated in a woman in her late teens or twenties in good health. Sequenced sample: PBMCs. CDR3 loop: CASSLRLAADYEQYF. The CDR3 nucleotides read TGTGCCAGCAGTTTAAGGCTAGCGGCTGACTACGAGCAGTACTTC.